This TCR beta chain was profiled in a study of cytomegalovirus exposure and HLA in healthy donors. General observations from the study: TRBV6-2, TRBV6-3 and some other V segments were excluded as indistinguishable.

As to this clone: As yet, its antigen is unknown.

The PCR ran on 60 Vbeta and 13 Jbeta primers. TCRdb keeps only in-frame clones here, not all; method: immunoSEQ multiplex PCR. Of 150,000 to 200,000 clones listed, 70% to 90% are singletons. V lost 0 bases, J lost 3 bases, and 6 bases stayed unmatched. The germline V gene has CDR1 SGDLS and CDR2 YYNGEE. This CDR3 region has 15 residues. The J gene is TRBJ2-7, the V gene TRBV9, with 7 bases identical to TRBD1. The origin of this receptor is a man aged 18 to 35 in good health and CMV-seropositive. Sequenced input: PBMCs. The CDR3 bases are TGTGCCAGCAGCGTAGGAATGGACAGGAGCTACGAGCAGTACTTC. Residues: CASSVGMDRSYEQYF.